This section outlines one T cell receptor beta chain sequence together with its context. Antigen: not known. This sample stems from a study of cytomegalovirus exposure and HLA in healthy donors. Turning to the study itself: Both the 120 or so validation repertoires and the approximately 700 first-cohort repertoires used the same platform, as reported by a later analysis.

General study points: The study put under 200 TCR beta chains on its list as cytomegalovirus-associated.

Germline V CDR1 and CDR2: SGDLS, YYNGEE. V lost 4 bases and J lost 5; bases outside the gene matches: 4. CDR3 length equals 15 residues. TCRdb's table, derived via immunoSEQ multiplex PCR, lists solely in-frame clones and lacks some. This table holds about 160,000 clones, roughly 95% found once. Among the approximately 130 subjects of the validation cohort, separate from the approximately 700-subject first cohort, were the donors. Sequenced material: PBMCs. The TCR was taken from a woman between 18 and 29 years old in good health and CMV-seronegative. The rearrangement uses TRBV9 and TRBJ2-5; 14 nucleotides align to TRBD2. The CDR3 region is CASSTGLAGVETQYF. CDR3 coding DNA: TGTGCCAGCAGCACGGGACTAGCGGGGGTCGAGACCCAGTACTTC.